The 17 T cell receptor beta chains presented below share a single source sample, sequenced in a study of CD8 T cells in ankylosing spondylitis (dated by TCRdb to about 2017). Library preparation used 5' RACE. The instrument given in TCRdb is Illumina HiSeq 2500. TCRdb applied fastp at Q25 and MiXCR to the public reads, then kept only in-frame beta chains. Rows with one shared CDR3 protein collapse into an entry with the most common genes and DNA. The sample table records about 140,000 distinct CDR3 sequences; 25% to 35% of these occur just once. About 6% of the sample comes from the top ten. The sequencing input was synovial fluid, either unsorted or a sorted T cell fraction (not recorded which). The source of these receptors is a male donor with ankylosing spondylitis.

The chain carries TRBV9 and TRBJ1-4; D perhaps matches TRBD1 (5 bases). The CDR3 is 15 residues long. V lost 0 bases and J 2 bases, leaving 8 bases between the germline ends. Per the germline V gene, CDR1 is SGDLS and CDR2 is YYNGEE. The CDR3 loop reads CASSVVGGTNEKLFF. The CDR3 DNA reads TGTGCCAGCAGCGTAGTGGGGGGGACTAATGAAAAACTGTTTTTT.

The chain carries TRBV6-5 and TRBJ2-7; 10 positions match TRBD1. Germline V gene lookup returns CDR1 MNHEY and CDR2 SVGAGI. The CDR3 consists of 15 residues. The V gene end was trimmed by 4 bases and the J gene end by 5 bases; junction bases not matched to a gene: 8. The CDR3 DNA is TGTGCCAGCAGTTCCCCCGGGACAGGGGCCAACGAGCAGTACTTC. Its protein is CASSSPGTGANEQYF.

This clonotype has only a few counts. The chain links TRBV7-9 to TRBJ2-1; D is undetermined. Per germline, CDR1 SEHNR and CDR2 FQNEAQ (reference sequence). V was cut by 0 bases and J by 9 bases, with 9 bases left in between. CDR3 length equals 13 residues. DNA of the CDR3: TGTGCCAGCAGCTTAGCGTGGGGAACTGAGCAGTTCTTC. Translating it yields CASSLAWGTEQFF.

In its sample, this clonotype was seen a few times. The chain is built from TRBV20-1 and TRBJ2-1; D unresolved. The germline V gene encodes CDR1 DFQATT and CDR2 SNEGSKA (reference sequence). The length of the CDR3 is 14 residues. Trimming stripped 5 bases from V and 3 bases from J, with 14 bases between. CDR3 sequence (DNA): TGCAGTGCTTCCCGGACCGGCTACTACAATGAGCAGTTCTTC. It codes for CSASRTGYYNEQFF.

This clonotype has ten or more counts. The J gene is TRBJ2-3, the V gene TRBV12-3 or TRBV12-4, with 7 bases lining up with TRBD1. V was clipped by 3 bases and J by 1 base; unmatched bases: 4. The CDR3 loop spans 15 amino acids. The DNA for the CDR3 is TGTGCCAGCAGTTTTAATACAGGGGGCACAGATACGCAGTATTTT. This gives the protein CASSFNTGGTDTQYF.

This clonotype appeared many times. CDR3 DNA: TGTGCCACCAGCAGAGTCGTCAGGGGGGGGACTGAAGCTTTCTTT. Protein product: CATSRVVRGGTEAFF. The J gene is TRBJ1-1, the V gene TRBV15; 7 bases match TRBD1. The V segment lost 1 base and the J segment 5 bases; nucleotides outside the gene matches: 7. CDR3 length equals 15 residues. Germline V gene data show CDR1 as LNHNV and CDR2 as YYDKDF (reference sequence). Complete variable domain (other parts from reference TRBV15 and TRBJ1-1): DAMVIQNPRYQVTQFGKPVTLSCSQTLNHNVMYWYQQKSSQAPKLLFHYYDKDFNNEADTPDNFQSRRPNTSFCFLDIRSPGLGDTAMYLCATSRVVRGGTEAFFGQGTRLTVV.

This chain uses TRBV20-1 with TRBJ2-5; D not resolved. There are 11 residues in the CDR3. Germline CDR1 reads DFQATT; CDR2 reads SNEGSKA (reference sequence). The V and J ends lost 0 bases and 5 bases respectively, with 4 bases between them. CDR3 region: CSARDEETQYF. The CDR3 nucleotides read TGCAGTGCTAGAGATGAGGAGACCCAGTACTTC.

The rearrangement links TRBV12-3 or TRBV12-4 to TRBJ2-6; D remains unclear. This CDR3 has 13 residues. The germline V and J ends were trimmed by 6 bases and 0 bases, with 3 bases remaining between them. The CDR3 loop reads CASRSSGANVLTF. CDR3 sequence (DNA): TGTGCCAGCAGGTCCTCTGGGGCCAACGTCCTGACTTTC.

The V call is TRBV24-1, the J call TRBJ2-3; D is ambiguous. The V and J ends lost 3 bases and 0 bases respectively, with 6 bases between them. The CDR3 is 14 residues long. From germline, CDR1 is KGHDR and CDR2 SFDVKD. The CDR3 loop is CATSDRMSTDTQYF. CDR3 DNA: TGTGCCACCAGTGATCGAATGAGCACAGATACGCAGTATTTT.

The chain joins TRBV7-9 to TRBJ2-1; D gene ambiguous. The CDR3 contains 12 residues. Germline CDR1 reads SEHNR; CDR2 reads FQNEAQ (reference sequence). V was clipped by 4 bases and J by 6 bases, with 7 bases between them. CDR3 sequence: CASSSTSNEQFF. CDR3 nucleotides: TGTGCCAGCAGCTCCACTTCCAATGAGCAGTTCTTC.

The CDR3 sequence is CASSRTGTLREQYF. The CDR3 nucleotides are TGTGCCAGCAGCCGGACAGGCACCCTACGCGAGCAGTACTTC. This chain links TRBV12-3 or TRBV12-4 with TRBJ2-7; TRBD1 matches 7 bases. The CDR3 consists of 14 residues. V lost 6 bases and J lost 6; bases outside the gene matches: 11.

The rearrangement joins TRBV6-5 to TRBJ2-1, with a possible D match to TRBD1 (6 bases). The germline V gene has CDR1 MNHEY and CDR2 SVGAGI. V was clipped by 2 bases and J by 10 bases, with 18 bases between them. There are 15 residues in the CDR3. CDR3: CASSYGGGWGGEQFF. The DNA for the CDR3 is TGTGCCAGCAGTTACGGTGGGGGCTGGGGCGGGGAGCAGTTCTTC.

The rearrangement links TRBV27 to TRBJ1-1; TRBD1 aligns across 7 bases. The V segment lost 5 bases and the J segment 4 bases; nucleotides outside the gene matches: 10. CDR1 is MNHEY, CDR2 SMNVEV, per germline (reference sequence). The CDR3 is 15 amino acids. CDR3 amino acids: CASSPQGTGTTEAFF. The CDR3 region has the DNA TGTGCCAGCAGTCCACAGGGGACGGGTACCACTGAAGCTTTCTTT.

CDR3 amino acids: CASSLTPDGNQPQHF. The CDR3 DNA follows: TGCGCCAGCAGCCTGACACCGGATGGCAATCAGCCCCAGCATTTT. The genes are TRBV5-1 and TRBJ1-5; D unresolved. The V and J ends lost 4 bases and 2 bases respectively, with 13 bases between them. The germline V gene encodes CDR1 SGHRS and CDR2 YFSETQ. There are 15 residues in the CDR3.

This sequence joins TRBV5-8 and TRBJ2-7, with 7 bases lining up with TRBD2. The CDR3 is 14 residues long. J was trimmed by 0 bases and V by 4 bases; bases with no gene match: 4. Germline CDR1 SGHTS, CDR2 YDEGEE. DNA for the CDR3: TGTGCCAGCAGCCTGAGCGGGACCTCCTACGAGCAGTACTTC. Amino acid sequence: CASSLSGTSYEQYF.

This clonotype appeared a few times. The V call is TRBV11-2, the J call TRBJ1-3; 7 bases agree with TRBD1. After removal of 5 bases from V and 3 bases from J, the junction contained 1 base not matched to a gene. The CDR3 runs 13 residues. Germline assignment: CDR1 SGHAT and CDR2 FQNNGV. In DNA, the CDR3 is TGTGCCAGCAGCCCAGGGGGTGGAAACACCATATATTTT. It encodes CASSPGGGNTIYF.

The chain combines TRBV12-3 or TRBV12-4 with TRBJ2-2; D not resolved. Trimming removed 6 bases from V and 4 bases from J, with 12 bases in between. The CDR3 is 14 residues long. This CDR3 reads CASSQRKSTGELFF. DNA of the CDR3: TGTGCCAGCAGCCAGCGTAAATCCACCGGGGAGCTGTTTTTT.